Each of the 25 T cell receptor beta chains below was sequenced from the same sample in a study of regulatory T cells in long-lasting Graves disease. The authors built TCR beta libraries using iRepertoire HTBI primers and Arm-PCR of CDR3 regions. TCRdb ran MiXCR on the multiplex PCR reads and lists one entry per CDR3 protein. The sample records 350,000 to 400,000 distinct CDR3 sequences, around 15% being singletons. Time point in this sample: newly diagnosed GD, antithyroid drugs for less than 3 months. Extracted RNA from PBMCs served as the source of the TCR library. These same data were also listed under a study on T cells in Graves' hyperthyroidism and ophthalmopathy.

Sequencing was performed on peripheral blood mononuclear cells (PBMCs), taken at new diagnosis, from a patient treated with antithyroid drugs. These receptors all stem from a young woman with Graves disease.

Ten or more counts support this clonotype. The rearrangement joins TRBV5-6 to TRBJ2-3; D possibly corresponds to TRBD2 (5 bases). In germline, CDR1 is SGHDT, CDR2 YYEEEE. The CDR3 covers 15 residues. Trimming removed 3 bases at V and 0 bases at J, with 11 bases between. The DNA for the CDR3 is TGTGCCAGCAGCTGGAGGACGGGGAGCACAGATACGCAGTATTTT. It encodes CASSWRTGSTDTQYF.

Remarks on this clonotype: A much more abundant neighbour one base away suggests this may be a read error. The chain has TRBV30 and TRBJ2-3; D call uncertain. V was pared by 5 bases and J by 2 bases, with 5 bases between. This CDR3 has 11 amino acids. Germline values: CDR1 GTSNPN, CDR2 SVGIG (reference sequence). The CDR3 loop reads CAWGVTDTQYF. CDR3 bases: TGTGCCTGGGGGGTCACAGATACGCAGTATTTT.

The gene calls are TRBV7-3 and TRBJ1-3; D gene uncertain. Germline CDR1 reads SGHTA; CDR2 reads FQGTGA. The CDR3 length is 15 residues. Trimming removed 3 bases at V and 0 bases at J, with 9 bases between. CDR3 region: CASSFSPDSGNTIYF. CDR3 DNA: TGTGCCAGCAGCTTTTCCCCAGACTCTGGAAACACCATATATTTT. Based on the CDR3 plus reference TRBV7-3 and TRBJ1-3, the full variable domain is GAGVSQTPSNKVTEKGKYVELRCDPISGHTALYWYRQSLGQGPEFLIYFQGTGAADDSGLPNDRFFAVRPEGSVSTLKIQRTERGDSAVYLCASSFSPDSGNTIYFGEGSWLTVV.

In regard to this clonotype: This is likely an artifact of a read error, given a far larger clone one base away. CDR3 DNA: TGTGCCAGCAGTTTGCCAACCGTTTCGCAGTATTTT. Its protein is CASSLPTVSQYF. J is TRBJ2-1 and V is TRBV28; D is unresolved. TRBJ2-3 matches the DNA end more closely, so the J call is doubtful. Germline-derived CDR1 and CDR2 are MDHEN and SYDVKM. The length of the CDR3 is 12 residues.

This chain uses TRBV9 with TRBJ2-7; possible D gene TRBD2, 6 bases. The CDR3 contains 15 residues. V was pared by 0 bases and J by 3 bases, with 13 bases between. CDR1 and CDR2 from the germline V gene are SGDLS and YYNGEE. The CDR3 coding sequence is TGTGCCAGCAGCGTAGAGCCCGCGGGGCTCTACGAGCAGTACTTC. The encoded protein is CASSVEPAGLYEQYF.

The table lists this clonotype with a few counts. This chain joins TRBV19 and TRBJ2-5; possibly TRBD2 for D (6 bases). Per germline, CDR1 LNHDA and CDR2 SQIVND (reference sequence). The V end was cut by 3 bases, the J end by 4 bases, with 15 bases between. The CDR3 covers 15 residues. CDR3 sequence (DNA): TGTGCCAGTAGTATTAGCGGTAGATTTTCAGAGACCCAGTACTTC. Translated, it gives CASSISGRFSETQYF.

This clonotype has a count of ten or more. J is TRBJ2-3 and V is TRBV2; D call uncertain. Germline loops: CDR1 SNHLY, CDR2 FYNNEI. This CDR3 comprises 14 residues. V lost 1 base, J lost 2 bases, and 7 bases lay in between. The CDR3 spells CASSEGGVTDTQYF. The CDR3 region has the DNA TGTGCCAGCAGTGAAGGTGGGGTCACAGATACGCAGTATTTT.

This clonotype was found many times. This sequence joins TRBV20-1 and TRBJ2-7; D is ambiguous. Per the germline V gene, CDR1 is DFQATT and CDR2 is SNEGSKA (reference sequence). The V and J ends lost 1 base and 7 bases respectively, with 17 bases between them. The CDR3 totals 14 residues. CDR3 DNA sequence: TGCAGTGCTAGAGTGGGTGGGCAGCTACGAGAGCAGTACTTC. Protein: CSARVGGQLREQYF.

This clonotype was counted at least ten times. The chain recombines TRBV7-9 with TRBJ2-3; D call uncertain. Germline V gives CDR1 SEHNR, CDR2 FQNEAQ (reference sequence). Deletions cut 1 base from V and 1 base from J, with 9 bases between. The CDR3 runs 15 residues. CDR3 coding DNA: TGTGCCAGCAGCTTAGGTGCGGCAGGCACAGATACGCAGTATTTT. Its translation is CASSLGAAGTDTQYF.

This clonotype occurred many times. The chain uses TRBV11-2 and TRBJ2-5; TRBD2 matches 9 bases. CDR3 length: 15 amino acids. The germline CDR1 and CDR2 sequences are SGHAT and FQNNGV. V shed 1 base and J 5 bases; nucleotides not matched to a gene: 5. The CDR3 DNA is TGTGCCAGCAGCTTAGGACTAGCGGAAGGGGAGACCCAGTACTTC. It codes for CASSLGLAEGETQYF.

This clonotype was seen many times. This chain joins TRBV2 and TRBJ1-1; the match to TRBD1 covers 8 bases. The CDR3 totals 14 residues. The junction had 6 bases not matched to a gene; V was cut back by 5 bases and J by 4 bases. Germline assignment: CDR1 SNHLY and CDR2 FYNNEI. The CDR3 loop reads CASSPGGGSTEAFF. The DNA of the CDR3 is TGTGCCAGCAGTCCAGGGGGCGGTAGCACTGAAGCTTTCTTT.

The J gene is TRBJ1-3, the V gene TRBV5-1, with a weak D call TRBD1 (6 bases). Germline V gene sequence: CDR1 SGHRS, CDR2 YFSETQ. The ends were cut back, 4 bases at V and 8 bases at J, with 16 bases in the middle. The length of the CDR3 is 14 residues. CDR3 residues: CASSPGSGEDTIYF. Written as DNA, the CDR3 is TGCGCCAGCAGCCCCGGGTCAGGGGAGGACACCATATATTTT.

The table lists this clonotype with many counts. This chain joins TRBV20-1 and TRBJ2-7; TRBD2 agrees at 8 bases. The V gene end was trimmed by 7 bases and the J gene end by 5 bases; junction bases not matched to a gene: 13. Germline V CDR1 and CDR2: DFQATT, SNEGSKA (reference sequence). This CDR3 contains 14 residues. The CDR3 DNA reads TGCAGTGGTATCGGGGGGGCGACTAGGAACGAGCAGTACTTC. This gives the protein CSGIGGATRNEQYF.

The chain links TRBV12-3 or TRBV12-4 to TRBJ1-4; D uncertain. The V gene lost 4 bases and the J gene lost 0 bases, with 12 bases spanning the gap. The CDR3 sequence is 16 residues long. In DNA, the CDR3 is TGTGCCAGCAGTTACTATCAATTTGCAACTAATGAAAAACTGTTTTTT. This sequence encodes CASSYYQFATNEKLFF.

This clonotype was detected ten times or more. The gene calls are TRBV11-2 and TRBJ2-7, with 7 bases fitting TRBD2. Germline V gene data show CDR1 as SGHAT and CDR2 as FQNNGV. This CDR3 spans 18 amino acids. V was pared by 0 bases and J by 3 bases, with 14 bases of the junction left unmatched. CDR3 coding DNA: TGTGCCAGCAGCTTAGAGTGGGTAGGGCTAGCGGCCAACTACGAGCAGTACTTC. Its protein is CASSLEWVGLAANYEQYF.

A single count supports this clonotype. The rearrangement joins TRBV11-2 to TRBJ1-3; D is ambiguous. The CDR3 has 16 residues. The germline gives CDR1 SGHAT, CDR2 FQNNGV. V dropped 1 base and J dropped 2 bases, with 12 bases sitting between them. CDR3 loop: CASSLGFGFPGNTIYF. CDR3 DNA: TGTGCCAGCAGCTTAGGCTTCGGGTTTCCTGGAAACACCATATATTTT.

The chain uses TRBV19 and TRBJ2-3; the match to TRBD1 covers 7 bases. With 5 bases clipped from V and 2 bases from J, the junction kept 13 bases outside the gene matches. The CDR3 is made up of 17 amino acids. Germline V gene sequence: CDR1 LNHDA, CDR2 SQIVND (reference sequence). In DNA form, the CDR3 reads TGTGCCAGTAGTCCCTGGACAGGATTGTTCTCCACAGATACGCAGTATTTT. Translating gives CASSPWTGLFSTDTQYF. Drawing the rest from reference TRBV19 and TRBJ2-3, the complete variable domain is DGGITQSPKYLFRKEGQNVTLSCEQNLNHDAMYWYRQDPGQGLRLIYYSQIVNDFQKGDIAEGYSVSREKKESFPLTVTSAQKNPTAFYLCASSPWTGLFSTDTQYFGPGTRLTVL.

This clonotype was recorded many times. The V call is TRBV5-1, the J call TRBJ2-1; TRBD2 is a possible D gene (6 bases). Per germline, CDR1 SGHRS and CDR2 YFSETQ. The CDR3 loop spans 17 amino acids. Deletions cut 2 bases from V and 4 bases from J, with 19 bases between. The CDR3 sequence is CASSFGQTRRLYNEQFF. As DNA, the CDR3 is TGCGCCAGCAGCTTTGGCCAGACTAGAAGATTATACAATGAGCAGTTCTTC.

V gene TRBV28 combines with J gene TRBJ1-5; D unresolved. Germline V lookup: CDR1 MDHEN, CDR2 SYDVKM. The V and J ends lost 7 bases and 6 bases respectively, with 16 bases between them. This CDR3 region has 14 residues. CDR3 nucleotide sequence: TGTGCCAGCACCCACCGCGGGCCAGGTCAGCCCCAGCATTTT. Translation gives CASTHRGPGQPQHF.

This clonotype was recorded many times. Written as DNA, the CDR3 is TGTGCCAGCAGAAAACCGGGGGCTAGCTCCTACGAGCAGTACTTC. Protein product: CASRKPGASSYEQYF. The rearrangement joins TRBV11-2 to TRBJ2-7; D tentatively fits TRBD1 or TRBD2 (6 bases each). Germline assignment: CDR1 SGHAT and CDR2 FQNNGV. This CDR3 is built from 15 residues. Trimming removed 6 bases from V and 0 bases from J, with 15 bases in between.

This chain links TRBV5-1 with TRBJ2-1, with D perhaps matching TRBD1 (5 bases). V was trimmed by 1 base and J by 0 bases, leaving 11 bases between them. The CDR3 spans 16 residues. Germline CDR1 and CDR2: SGHRS and YFSETQ. The CDR3 sequence is CASSLMGPSSYNEQFF. CDR3 DNA sequence: TGCGCCAGCAGCTTGATGGGGCCGAGCTCCTACAATGAGCAGTTCTTC.

This chain uses TRBV11-2 with TRBJ1-2; D not certain. There are 13 residues in the CDR3. The germline V gene encodes CDR1 SGHAT and CDR2 FQNNGV. Trimming removed 2 bases at V and 7 bases at J, with 11 bases between. The CDR3 sequence: CASSLMQAPGYTF. The CDR3 bases are TGTGCCAGCAGCTTAATGCAGGCCCCTGGCTACACCTTC.

This clonotype was recorded many times. The rearrangement links TRBV27 to TRBJ1-6, with TRBD1 identical over 9 bases. The J segment lost 7 bases and the V segment lost 4 bases, leaving 8 bases of the junction unmatched. The CDR3 is 16 amino acids. CDR1 MNHEY and CDR2 SMNVEV come from the germline V gene (reference sequence). This CDR3 is CASSSPGQGRNSPLHF. CDR3 DNA sequence: TGTGCCAGCAGTTCTCCGGGACAGGGAAGAAATTCACCCCTCCACTTT.

This clonotype was seen at least ten times. The chain has TRBV9 and TRBJ1-1; D is ambiguous. This CDR3 contains 14 residues. Between the trimmed V and J ends, which lost 0 bases and 4 bases, there was a span of 10 bases. Germline assignment: CDR1 SGDLS and CDR2 YYNGEE. The DNA of the CDR3 is TGTGCCAGCAGCGTAGAAGGTGAAGGCACTGAAGCTTTCTTT. Protein: CASSVEGEGTEAFF.

In this sample, this clonotype turned up many times. J is TRBJ1-1 and V is TRBV7-8; 8 nucleotides line up with TRBD1. The CDR3 loop spans 14 amino acids. Trimming removed 5 bases from V and 7 bases from J; junction bases left unmatched: 9. CDR1 is SGHVS and CDR2 is FQNEAQ in the germline V gene. The CDR3 spells CASSPRTGRSEAFF. CDR3 nucleotides: TGTGCCAGCAGCCCGAGGACAGGGAGAAGTGAAGCTTTCTTT.